A selection of T cell receptor beta chains follows, all from one sample in a study of monozygotic twins with inflammatory bowel disease. Reprocessing the 5' RACE reads, TCRdb reports a single entry for every CDR3 protein and omits DNA. This sample carries approximately 150,000 distinct CDR3 sequences, with around 2.5% going to the ten biggest clones. The sample was blood. Receptor source: a human donor with ulcerative colitis or Crohn's disease, or a healthy co-twin of an affected twin (not recorded which). The CDR3 runs from the conserved cysteine through the conserved F or W. Fields, in order: V gene, J gene, CDR3 protein.

v_gene: TRBV6-5; j_gene: TRBJ2-6; CDR3aa: CASSLVDSGANVLTF
v_gene: TRBV6-8; j_gene: TRBJ2-3; CDR3aa: CASSSLPRNGYF
v_gene: TRBV20-1; j_gene: TRBJ2-3; CDR3aa: CSAPPTSGGADTQYF
v_gene: TRBV7-2; j_gene: TRBJ2-1; CDR3aa: CASSPGLAGGQFDNEQFF
v_gene: TRBV5-6; j_gene: TRBJ2-2; CDR3aa: CASSFGPGELFF
v_gene: TRBV7-2; j_gene: TRBJ1-1; CDR3aa: CASSLGSNTEAFF
v_gene: TRBV5-1; j_gene: TRBJ2-1; CDR3aa: CASSLAPTGYNEQFF
v_gene: TRBV12-3/TRBV12-4; j_gene: TRBJ1-5; CDR3aa: CASSRDREEPQHF
v_gene: TRBV21-1; j_gene: TRBJ1-5; CDR3aa: CASSKPGNKADQPQHF
v_gene: TRBV2; j_gene: TRBJ2-6; CDR3aa: CASSDPSSGANVLTF
v_gene: TRBV12-3/TRBV12-4; j_gene: TRBJ2-5; CDR3aa: CASRGGRGPQWTQYF
v_gene: TRBV20-1; j_gene: TRBJ1-6; CDR3aa: CSAMPGQGARGNSPLHF
v_gene: TRBV12-3/TRBV12-4; j_gene: TRBJ1-4; CDR3aa: CASRPDRGRAEKLFF
v_gene: TRBV6-2/TRBV6-3; j_gene: TRBJ2-5; CDR3aa: CASSYAAHWVQETQYF
v_gene: TRBV5-1; j_gene: TRBJ2-7; CDR3aa: CASSSGHLSSYEQYF
v_gene: TRBV18; j_gene: TRBJ2-7; CDR3aa: CASSPEEGLEAYEQYF
v_gene: TRBV12-3/TRBV12-4; j_gene: TRBJ2-5; CDR3aa: CASSFYRVGQETQYF
v_gene: TRBV5-1; j_gene: TRBJ1-2; CDR3aa: CASRPGQNYGYTF
v_gene: TRBV5-1; j_gene: TRBJ2-7; CDR3aa: CASSLGPEQYF
v_gene: TRBV29-1; j_gene: TRBJ2-1; CDR3aa: CSVVASGVTYNEQFF
v_gene: TRBV5-1; j_gene: TRBJ1-2; CDR3aa: CASSLEGTGLYGYTF
v_gene: TRBV7-2; j_gene: TRBJ2-5; CDR3aa: CASSLLVTQYF
v_gene: TRBV4-3; j_gene: TRBJ2-7; CDR3aa: CASSEYRTGQREQYF
v_gene: TRBV20-1; j_gene: TRBJ1-5; CDR3aa: CSARTGASNQPQHF
v_gene: TRBV19; j_gene: TRBJ1-2; CDR3aa: CASSAPGTGAGYTF
v_gene: TRBV12-3/TRBV12-4; j_gene: TRBJ1-2; CDR3aa: CASTETGQSGYTF
v_gene: TRBV6-1; j_gene: TRBJ2-3; CDR3aa: CASSERGRSTDTQYF
v_gene: TRBV27; j_gene: TRBJ2-3; CDR3aa: CASSLRDYDTDTQYF
v_gene: TRBV20-1; j_gene: TRBJ2-5; CDR3aa: CSARDAGIQETQYF
v_gene: TRBV7-2; j_gene: TRBJ1-1; CDR3aa: CASSSRGTEAFF
v_gene: TRBV5-1; j_gene: TRBJ2-6; CDR3aa: CASSLSGSGANVLTF
v_gene: TRBV7-8; j_gene: TRBJ2-7; CDR3aa: CASSLAVSYEQYF
v_gene: TRBV20-1; j_gene: TRBJ2-5; CDR3aa: CSAPTRTGSQETQYF
v_gene: TRBV5-1; j_gene: TRBJ2-1; CDR3aa: CASSLEGAPLHEQFF
v_gene: TRBV4-2; j_gene: TRBJ2-1; CDR3aa: CASSRIGGGSSYNEQFF
v_gene: TRBV6-2/TRBV6-3; j_gene: TRBJ2-2; CDR3aa: CVSRKSGADTGELFF
v_gene: TRBV20-1; j_gene: TRBJ2-3; CDR3aa: CSAWDRANTQYF
v_gene: TRBV7-6; j_gene: TRBJ2-7; CDR3aa: CASSLRDGAYEQYF
v_gene: TRBV7-3; j_gene: TRBJ1-1; CDR3aa: CASSPNGRNTEAFF
v_gene: TRBV7-2; j_gene: TRBJ2-5; CDR3aa: CASSGYRGTQETQYF
v_gene: TRBV9; j_gene: TRBJ2-3; CDR3aa: CASSGRGPNTDTQYF
v_gene: TRBV20-1; j_gene: TRBJ2-5; CDR3aa: CSAGPTGGQETQYF
v_gene: TRBV7-2; j_gene: TRBJ1-5; CDR3aa: CASSLLPRGSNQPQHF
v_gene: TRBV19; j_gene: TRBJ1-5; CDR3aa: CASRGRGLGQPQHF
v_gene: TRBV7-3; j_gene: TRBJ2-7; CDR3aa: CASSRTGDRTYEQYF
v_gene: TRBV12-3/TRBV12-4; j_gene: TRBJ2-7; CDR3aa: CASRSRQGRDEQYF
v_gene: TRBV7-2; j_gene: TRBJ1-5; CDR3aa: CASSPRLNQPQHF
v_gene: TRBV29-1; j_gene: TRBJ2-2; CDR3aa: CSGSGTSTGELFF
v_gene: TRBV30; j_gene: TRBJ2-1; CDR3aa: CAWALAGGYEQFF